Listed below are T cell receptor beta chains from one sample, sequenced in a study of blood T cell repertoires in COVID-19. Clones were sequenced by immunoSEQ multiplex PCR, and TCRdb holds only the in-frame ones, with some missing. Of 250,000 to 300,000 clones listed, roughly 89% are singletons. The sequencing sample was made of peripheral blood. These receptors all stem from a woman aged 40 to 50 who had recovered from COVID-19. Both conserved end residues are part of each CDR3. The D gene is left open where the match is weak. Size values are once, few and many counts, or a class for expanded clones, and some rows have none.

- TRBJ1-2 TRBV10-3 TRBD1 TGTGCCATCAGTGAGTCGCACTTACTCGGACAGGGAGGAATTTTCTATGGCTACACCTTC CAISESHLLGQGGIFYGYTF
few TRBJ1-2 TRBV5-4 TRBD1 TGTGCCAGCAGCTTGTGGACAGGAGGCCCTCAGGGCTACACCTTC CASSLWTGGPQGYTF
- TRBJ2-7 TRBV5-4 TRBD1 TGTGCCAGCAGCTTGTATGGGACAGCATCCTACGAGCAGTACTTC CASSLYGTASYEQYF
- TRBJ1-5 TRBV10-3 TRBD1 TGTGCCGCCGGACAGGTAAATCAGCCCCAGCATTTT CAAGQVNQPQHF
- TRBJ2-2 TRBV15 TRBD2 TGTGCCACCAGGGAAAGCGGGAGGGCCAACACCGGGGAGCTGTTTTTT CATRESGRANTGELFF
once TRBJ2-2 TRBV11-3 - TGTGCCAGCAGCCCAATGGCGGCGCAGGGCGGGGAGCTGTTTTTT CASSPMAAQGGELFF
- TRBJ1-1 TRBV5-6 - TGTGCCAGCAGCCCCCTCCCGCTAAGTTCTGAAGCTTTCTTT CASSPLPLSSEAFF
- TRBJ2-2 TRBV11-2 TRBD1 TGTGCCAGCTCTCTCCCGGGACAGGGGTACACCGGGGAGCTGTTTTTT CASSLPGQGYTGELFF
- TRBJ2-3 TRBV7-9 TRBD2 TGTGCCAGCAGCTTAGGTCCAGCGGGAGAGCAAGATACGCAGTATTTT CASSLGPAGEQDTQYF
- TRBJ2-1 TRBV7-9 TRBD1 TGTGCCAGCAGCTTAGGGGACAGGGGGCATGGTGAGCAGTTCTTC CASSLGDRGHGEQFF
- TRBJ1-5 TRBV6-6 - TGTGCCAGCAGGCCTTCAGACAGTCCGGATCAGCCCCAGCATTTT CASRPSDSPDQPQHF
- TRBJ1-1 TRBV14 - TGTGCCAGCAGCCCACGTGGCGGCACTACTGAAGCTTTCTTT CASSPRGGTTEAFF
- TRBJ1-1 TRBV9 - TGTGCCAGCAGCCCTTCTGGGGCGAACACTGAAGCTTTCTTT CASSPSGANTEAFF
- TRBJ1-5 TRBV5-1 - TGCGCCAGCAGCTTCGGGACACTAAATCAGCCCCAGCATTTT CASSFGTLNQPQHF
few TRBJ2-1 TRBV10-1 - TGCGCCAGCAGCCGTTCGGGGAGGACCTACAATGAGCAGTTCTTC CASSRSGRTYNEQFF
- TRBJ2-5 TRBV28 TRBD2 TGTGCCAGCAGCCCTCGACTAGCGCACCAAGAGACCCAGTACTTC CASSPRLAHQETQYF
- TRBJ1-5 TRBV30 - TGTGCCTGGAGTATGGGGGCCAATCAGCCCCAGCATTTT CAWSMGANQPQHF
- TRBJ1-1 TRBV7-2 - TGTGCCAGCAGCTTAGACCCCCGGGATACTGAAGCTTTCTTT CASSLDPRDTEAFF
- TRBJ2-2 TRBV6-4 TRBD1 TGTGCCAGCAGTGAGGGGACAGGGCCTAACACCGGGGAGCTGTTTTTT CASSEGTGPNTGELFF
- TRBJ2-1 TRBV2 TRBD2 TGTGCCAGCAGTAAGACTAGCGGTCACTACAATGAGCAGTTCTTC CASSKTSGHYNEQFF
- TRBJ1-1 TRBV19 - TGTGCCAGTAGAGACAGATCGAACACTGAAGCTTTCTTT CASRDRSNTEAFF
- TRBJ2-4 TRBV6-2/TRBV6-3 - TGTGCCAGCAGTGGTGGGGGGGCCCTAGCCAAAAACATTCAGTACTTC CASSGGGALAKNIQYF
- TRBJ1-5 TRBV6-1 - TGTGCCAGCAGTGAAATGATCCGGGGCAATCAGCCCCAGCATTTT CASSEMIRGNQPQHF
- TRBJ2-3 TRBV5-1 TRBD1 TGCGCCAGCAGCTTACGGAGAGGGGGCCCCACAGATACGCAGTATTTT CASSLRRGGPTDTQYF
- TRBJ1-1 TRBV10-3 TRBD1 TGTGCCATCAGGACAACGACAGGGCTAGGCACTGAAGCTTTCTTT CAIRTTTGLGTEAFF
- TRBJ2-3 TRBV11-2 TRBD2 TGTGCCAGCAGCTTGGGGGCGGGGGGAAGCACAGATACGCAGTATTTT CASSLGAGGSTDTQYF
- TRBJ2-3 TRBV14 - TGTGCCAGCAGCCAATTCCAGACTAGCACAGATACGCAGTATTTT CASSQFQTSTDTQYF
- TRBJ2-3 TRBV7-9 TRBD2 TGTGCCAGCAGCCTACTAGCGGGAGGGACTCATACGCAGTATTTT CASSLLAGGTHTQYF
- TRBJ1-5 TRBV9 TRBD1 TGTGCCAGCAGCCCGGGACAGGGGGCGAATCAGCCCCAGCATTTT CASSPGQGANQPQHF
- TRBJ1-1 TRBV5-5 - TGTGCCAGCAGCTTACTAAAGAACACTGAAGCTTTCTTT CASSLLKNTEAFF
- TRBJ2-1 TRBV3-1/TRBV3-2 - TGTGCCAGCAGCCAAGGTTATGGTTGGACTAACAATGAGCAGTTCTTC CASSQGYGWTNNEQFF
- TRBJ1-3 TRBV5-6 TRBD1 TGTGCCAGCAGCTTGGGGACAGGGGCCTTATTGAGCTCTGGAAACACCATATATTTT CASSLGTGALLSSGNTIYF
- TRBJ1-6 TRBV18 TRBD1 TGTGCCAGCTCAAGTACAGGGGGAAATTCACCCCTCCACTTT CASSSTGGNSPLHF
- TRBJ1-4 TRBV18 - TGTGCCAGCTCACCAGGTCAGGGGAATGAAAAACTGTTTTTT CASSPGQGNEKLFF
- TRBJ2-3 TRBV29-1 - TGCAGCGTGGAATCTATACGGGATACGCAGTATTTT CSVESIRDTQYF
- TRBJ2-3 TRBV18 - TGTGCCAGCTCACCACAGGGGAACACAGATACGCAGTATTTT CASSPQGNTDTQYF
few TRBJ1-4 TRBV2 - TGTGCCAGCAGCGACCAGGGTGAAAAACTGTTTTTT CASSDQGEKLFF
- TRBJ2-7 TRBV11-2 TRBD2 TGTGCCAGCAGCTTCGGCGGGGGGGCCTACGAGCAGTACTTC CASSFGGGAYEQYF
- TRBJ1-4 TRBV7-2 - TGTGCCAGCAGCTTAGCGGGAGTTAATGAAAAACTGTTTTTT CASSLAGVNEKLFF
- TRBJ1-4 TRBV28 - TGTGCCAGCAGCTCCATGACATCTGATAATGAAAAACTGTTTTTT CASSSMTSDNEKLFF
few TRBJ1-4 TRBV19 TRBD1 TGTGCCAGTAGTATTGGGCAGGGGGATGAAAAACTGTTTTTT CASSIGQGDEKLFF
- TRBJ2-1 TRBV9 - TGTGCCAGCAGCGTAGGGGGCTCCCAGGACAATGAGCAGTTCTTC CASSVGGSQDNEQFF
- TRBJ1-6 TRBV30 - TGTGCCTGGACACAGGCAGATCATTATAATTCACCCCTCCACTTT CAWTQADHYNSPLHF
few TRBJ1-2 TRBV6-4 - TGTGCCAGCAGTGCCACAGGGAACTATGGCTACACCTTC CASSATGNYGYTF
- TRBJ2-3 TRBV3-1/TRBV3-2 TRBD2 TGTGCCAGCAGCCAGGGACTAGCGGGGGGCACTAGCACAGATACGCAGTATTTT CASSQGLAGGTSTDTQYF
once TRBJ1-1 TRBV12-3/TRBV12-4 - TGTGCCAGCAGTCCCGGAGGCACTGAAGCTTTCTTT CASSPGGTEAFF